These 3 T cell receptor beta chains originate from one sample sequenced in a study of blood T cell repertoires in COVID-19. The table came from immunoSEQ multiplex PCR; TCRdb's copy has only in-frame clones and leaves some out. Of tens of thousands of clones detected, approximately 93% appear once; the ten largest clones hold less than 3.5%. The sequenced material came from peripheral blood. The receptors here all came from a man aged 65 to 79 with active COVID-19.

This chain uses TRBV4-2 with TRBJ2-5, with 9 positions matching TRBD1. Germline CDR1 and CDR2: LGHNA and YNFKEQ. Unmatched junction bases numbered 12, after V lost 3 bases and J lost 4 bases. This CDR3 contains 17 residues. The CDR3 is CASSHDTVTGGRETQYF. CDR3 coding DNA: TGTGCCAGCAGCCACGACACCGTTACAGGGGGCAGAGAGACCCAGTACTTC.

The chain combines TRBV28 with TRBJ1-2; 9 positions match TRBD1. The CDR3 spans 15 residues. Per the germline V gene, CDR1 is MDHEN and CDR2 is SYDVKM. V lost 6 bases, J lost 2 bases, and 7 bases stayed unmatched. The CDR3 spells CASSETGTGNYGYTF. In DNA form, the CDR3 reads TGTGCCAGCAGCGAAACCGGGACAGGGAACTATGGCTACACCTTC.

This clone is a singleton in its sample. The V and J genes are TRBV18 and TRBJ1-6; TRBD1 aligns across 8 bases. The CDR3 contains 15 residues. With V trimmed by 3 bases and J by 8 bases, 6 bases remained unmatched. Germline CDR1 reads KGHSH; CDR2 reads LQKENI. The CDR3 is CASSPAGGADSPLHF. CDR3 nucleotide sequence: TGTGCCAGCTCACCGGCAGGGGGCGCCGATTCACCCCTCCACTTT.